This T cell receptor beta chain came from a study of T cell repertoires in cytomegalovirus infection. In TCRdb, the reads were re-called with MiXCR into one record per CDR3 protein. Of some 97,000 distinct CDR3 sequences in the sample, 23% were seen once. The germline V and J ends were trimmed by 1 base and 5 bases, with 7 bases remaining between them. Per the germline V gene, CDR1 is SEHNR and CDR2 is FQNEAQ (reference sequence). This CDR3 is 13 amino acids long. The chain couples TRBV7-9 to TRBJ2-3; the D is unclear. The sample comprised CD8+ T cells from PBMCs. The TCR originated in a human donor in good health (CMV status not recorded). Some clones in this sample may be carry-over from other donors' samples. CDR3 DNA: TGTGCCAGCAGCTTAGGCAGTGTAGATACGCAGTATTTT. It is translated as CASSLGSVDTQYF.